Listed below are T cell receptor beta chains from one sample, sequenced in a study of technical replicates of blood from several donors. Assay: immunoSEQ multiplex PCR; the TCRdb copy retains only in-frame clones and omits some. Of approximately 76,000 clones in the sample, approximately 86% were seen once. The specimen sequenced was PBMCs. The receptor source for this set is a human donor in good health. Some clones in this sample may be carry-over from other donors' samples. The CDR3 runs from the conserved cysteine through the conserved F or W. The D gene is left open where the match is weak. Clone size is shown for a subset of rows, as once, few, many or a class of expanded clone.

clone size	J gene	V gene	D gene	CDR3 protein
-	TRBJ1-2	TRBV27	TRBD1	CASTTGDNYGYTF
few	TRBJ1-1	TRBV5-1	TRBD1	CASRTGGILDTEAFF
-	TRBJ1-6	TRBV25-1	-	CASSEVGSPLHF
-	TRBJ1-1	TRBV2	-	CASSPIAGHAAEAFF
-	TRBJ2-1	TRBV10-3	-	CAISELDTRSSYNEQFF
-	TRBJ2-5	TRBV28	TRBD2	CASRIAGGPQAQYF
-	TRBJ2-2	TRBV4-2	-	CASSQEEGTGELFF
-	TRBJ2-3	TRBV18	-	CASSPLSSTDTQYF
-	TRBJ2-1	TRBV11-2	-	CASSLTGGSGGEQFF
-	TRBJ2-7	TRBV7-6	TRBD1	CASSLATGDSYEQYF
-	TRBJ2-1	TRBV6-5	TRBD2	CASRRTSGVMFF
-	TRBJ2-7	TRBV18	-	CASSPPGNQAQYF
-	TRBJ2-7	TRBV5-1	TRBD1	CASSGTGGYEQYF
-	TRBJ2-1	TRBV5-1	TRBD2	CASSFFPGAGGGNEQFF
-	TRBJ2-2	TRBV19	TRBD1	CASSPIGTGGAPGELFF
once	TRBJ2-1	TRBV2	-	CASFREQTNEQFF
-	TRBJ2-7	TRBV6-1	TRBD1	CASLRDRGRDEQYF
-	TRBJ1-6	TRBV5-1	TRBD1	CASSPGTGGYDSPLHF
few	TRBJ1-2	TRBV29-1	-	CSAQSGESVGGYTF
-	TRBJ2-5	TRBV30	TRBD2	CAWEPNWTGGAQYF
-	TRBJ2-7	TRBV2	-	CASSEAASSYEQYF
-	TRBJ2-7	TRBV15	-	CATTRDLGGDEQYF